The 16 T cell receptor beta chains reported below all come from one sample, sequenced in a study of shared clonotypes between healthy human individuals (dated by TCRdb to 2018 to 2021). Library preparation employed the immunoSEQ multiplex PCR assay. As stored in TCRdb, this immuneACCESS dataset retains in-frame rearrangements with V and J assigned. A fraction of the clones does not appear; measured against another copy, unresolved V genes explain less than half of the discrepancy, and the remainder lacks a known reason. This sample holds about 470,000 clones; around 75% were observed only once. The ten largest account for roughly an eighth of the sample. The sequenced material came from PBMCs. The source of these receptors is a woman aged 40 to 50 in good health. Some clones in this sample may be carry-over from other donors' samples.

The chain employs TRBV28 and TRBJ1-4, with no clear D. Deletions cut 6 bases from V and 6 bases from J, with 5 bases between. The CDR3 has 11 residues. The germline CDR1 and CDR2 sequences are MDHEN and SYDVKM. The CDR3 region has the DNA TGTGCCAGCAGCGATGATGAAAAACTGTTTTTT. It codes for CASSDDEKLFF. Combining the CDR3 with reference TRBV28 and TRBJ1-4 gives the whole variable domain DVKVTQSSRYLVKRTGEKVFLECVQDMDHENMFWYRQDPGLGLRLIYFSYDVKMKEKGDIPEGYSVSREKKERFSLILESASTNQTSMYLCASSDDEKLFFGSGTQLSVL.

This chain connects TRBV9 to TRBJ2-7; 9 nucleotides match TRBD1. Germline CDR1 reads SGDLS; CDR2 reads YYNGEE. The CDR3 runs to 16 residues. J gave up 2 bases and V 4 bases, and 10 bases lay outside the gene matches. CDR3 protein: CASSPHPGQGTYEQYF. CDR3 sequence (DNA): TGTGCCAGCAGCCCTCACCCGGGACAGGGCACCTACGAGCAGTACTTC.

In this sample, this clone turned up once. This chain links TRBV9 with TRBJ2-7; weak D call: TRBD2 (7 bases). The CDR3 spans 15 residues. CDR1 is SGDLS, CDR2 YYNGEE, per germline. V lost 0 bases and J lost 5, with 15 bases in between. The DNA of the CDR3 is TGTGCCAGCAGCGTAGGACGGGGGGCGAGGAACGAGCAGTACTTC. It is translated as CASSVGRGARNEQYF. Based on the CDR3 plus reference TRBV9 and TRBJ2-7, the full variable domain is DSGVTQTPKHLITATGQRVTLRCSPRSGDLSVYWYQQSLDQGLQFLIQYYNGEERAKGNILERFSAQQFPDLHSELNLSSLELGDSALYFCASSVGRGARNEQYFGPGTRLTVT.

The CDR3 is CASSPRGAGGLETQYF. The DNA of the CDR3 is TGCGCCAGCAGCCCCCGCGGAGCGGGAGGGTTAGAGACCCAGTACTTC. The chain carries TRBV4-1 and TRBJ2-5; 10 bases line up with TRBD2. Per the germline V gene, CDR1 is MGHRA and CDR2 is YSYEKL. V shed 4 bases and J 4 bases; nucleotides not matched to a gene: 9. The CDR3 extends over 16 amino acids.

The chain is built from TRBV5-1 and TRBJ2-4, with D perhaps matching TRBD2 (5 bases). Germline CDR1 reads SGHRS; CDR2 reads YFSETQ. The CDR3 covers 14 residues. With 2 bases removed from V and 3 bases from J, the gap between germline ends came to 9 bases. The CDR3 coding sequence is TGCGCCAGCAGCTTCGGGGTGGACAAAAACATTCAGTACTTC. It specifies CASSFGVDKNIQYF.

With regard to this clone: A read error is the likely source, as a far larger clone sits one nucleotide away. This same CDR3 is encoded by further DNA sequences in the sample. The rearrangement joins TRBV7-7 to TRBJ2-7, with 8 bases matching TRBD1. This CDR3 comprises 19 residues. The germline CDR1 and CDR2 sequences are SSHAT and FNYEAQ (reference sequence). CDR3 coding DNA: TGTGCTAGCAGCTTAGCGGTGAGAACAGGGGGACTGGGGTCCTACGAGCAGTACTTC. Protein sequence: CASSLAVRTGGLGSYEQYF.

V is TRBV14 and J is TRBJ1-1; 7 bases align to TRBD1. In germline, CDR1 is SGHDN, CDR2 FVKESK. V dropped 4 bases and J dropped 11; count of bases not matched to a gene: 4. CDR3 length: 11 amino acids. CDR3 in amino acids: CASSPGQLAFF. CDR3 bases: TGTGCCAGCAGCCCGGGACAGTTGGCTTTCTTT.

The chain carries TRBV28 and TRBJ2-5; possibly TRBD2 for D (5 bases). This CDR3 has 14 residues. Germline-derived CDR1 and CDR2 are MDHEN and SYDVKM. The V end lost 6 bases, the J end lost 0 bases, and 11 bases lay between the germline ends. The CDR3 DNA reads as TGTGCCAGCAGGCCACCGGGATACCAAGAGACCCAGTACTTC. Translating it yields CASRPPGYQETQYF.

This sequence joins TRBV29-1 and TRBJ2-5; D uncertain. Trimming removed 7 bases from V and 5 bases from J, with 8 bases in between. The CDR3 has 10 amino acids. CDR1 and CDR2 from the germline V gene are SQVTM and ANQGSEA. CDR3 bases: TGCAGCGCAAAAACGGAGACCCAGTACTTC. It yields the protein CSAKTETQYF. Full variable domain (rest looked up from reference TRBV29-1 and TRBJ2-5): SAVISQKPSRDICQRGTSLTIQCQVDSQVTMMFWYRQQPGQSLTLIATANQGSEATYESGFVIDKFPISRPNLTFSTLTVSNMSPEDSSIYLCSAKTETQYFGPGTRLLVL.

V and J are TRBV10-2 and TRBJ2-1; 11 positions match TRBD2. The CDR3 consists of 15 residues. Germline V lookup: CDR1 WSHSY, CDR2 SAAADI. V lost 8 bases to trimming and J lost 2 bases; unmatched junction nucleotides: 5. The CDR3 sequence: CASSTSGTPYNEQFF. The CDR3 coding sequence is TGCGCCAGCTCGACTAGCGGGACTCCCTACAATGAGCAGTTCTTC.

To note about this clone: Other nucleotide sequences in the sample specify the same CDR3. The chain links TRBV19 to TRBJ2-7, with D unresolved. Trimming took off 1 base at V and 0 bases at J, with 7 bases between the two ends. Germline values: CDR1 LNHDA, CDR2 SQIVND (reference sequence). The CDR3 covers 14 residues. CDR3 residues: CASSIGANSYEQYF. CDR3 coding DNA: TGTGCCAGTAGTATAGGAGCGAACTCCTACGAGCAGTACTTC.

This chain connects TRBV30 to TRBJ1-2; D uncertain. Looked up from germline, CDR1 is GTSNPN and CDR2 is SVGIG (reference sequence). This CDR3 is 14 amino acids long. V lost 0 bases to trimming and J lost 6 bases, with 14 bases between them. CDR3 coding DNA: TGTGCCTGGAGTGTACCGGGTATTCGAGATGGCTACACCTTC. Amino acid sequence: CAWSVPGIRDGYTF.

The chain recombines TRBV6-1 with TRBJ2-3, with 9 bases matching TRBD2. The germline V gene encodes CDR1 MNHNS and CDR2 SASEGT. After removal of 2 bases from V and 2 bases from J, the junction contained 11 bases not matched to a gene. CDR3 size: 18 residues. The CDR3, as DNA: TGTGCCAGCAGTGAACAGGGGCTGCTAGCGGGACACACAGATACGCAGTATTTT. Protein: CASSEQGLLAGHTDTQYF.

This chain links TRBV6-5 with TRBJ2-7, with D uncertain. The CDR3 has 14 amino acids. V was shortened by 2 bases and J by 2 bases, with 10 bases between the two germline ends. Germline V gene sequence: CDR1 MNHEY, CDR2 SVGAGI. The CDR3 loop is CASSYGFLPYEQYF. The CDR3 bases are TGTGCCAGCAGTTACGGGTTCCTCCCCTACGAGCAGTACTTC.

This sequence joins TRBV19 and TRBJ2-7; 9 bases fit TRBD1. CDR3 size: 14 residues. Germline lookup yields CDR1 LNHDA and CDR2 SQIVND (reference sequence). Losses at the gene ends were 5 bases for V and 5 bases for J; bases not matched to a gene: 7. The CDR3 nucleotides are TGTGCCAGTAGTCAACGGGACAGGGACGACGAGCAGTACTTC. This codes for CASSQRDRDDEQYF.

The chain couples TRBV5-6 to TRBJ2-1, with D tentatively TRBD1 or TRBD2 (5 bases each). With 4 bases removed from V and 4 bases from J, the gap between germline ends came to 21 bases. The CDR3 consists of 17 residues. Germline V gene sequence: CDR1 SGHDT, CDR2 YYEEEE. Here the CDR3 DNA reads TGTGCCAGCAGCCCTTTAGCCGGGACCCCGCCTTACAATGAGCAGTTCTTC. Amino acids: CASSPLAGTPPYNEQFF.